The source of this T cell receptor beta chain is a study of molecular identifiers for immune sequencing clone quantification listed by TCRdb under 2018. With respect to the entire study: In a replicate experiment, RNA from roughly 21,000 or 96,000 naive CD8 T cells was split into five aliquots, four of which were sequenced. This methods study used CD8 T cells to benchmark TCR RNA copy counting and molecular-identifier clustering-based TCR repertoire sequencing (MIDCIRS). Broad study findings and their caveats: When barcode sub-clustering was not used, chimeric consensus sequences inflated TCR diversity, with chimeras reaching as high as 47%. Modeling estimated 3 to 3.5 recovered TCR RNA copies per cell, compared with about 10 by digital PCR, which implies roughly 30% capture efficiency. The naive libraries included spiked-in Jurkat TCR RNA (roughly nine copies' worth), and this Jurkat TCR RNA is not part of the donor repertoire. In CMV-specific effector cells, over 97% of molecules were held by clones above 20 RNA copies, whereas under 1% of molecules were held by such clones in naive cells. Spiked-in Jurkat TCR RNA equivalent to a single cell was reported to be detectable even among one million naive CD8 T cells. Highly expanded clone sizes could be underestimated if identical TCR molecules share a barcode.

This clonotype was observed at least ten times. The antigen it recognizes is unknown. No per-base quality is available; no much larger clone lies one base away. Receptor libraries were prepared by PCR. The listed sequencing device is Illumina HiSeq 4000. Preparation of bulk TCR libraries followed a previously described approach, with the TCR primers listed in Table S5. The Qiagen AllPrep DNA/RNA kit was used to purify total RNA. Before analysis, reads from multiple sequencing runs of one library were combined. Per the original workflow: Reads were retained only if an exact TCR constant sequence was present, and the retained reads were trimmed to 150 nt and grouped according to their 12-nt molecular barcodes. Within each barcode group, reads were sub-clustered at a 15% Levenshtein threshold, and quality-weighted consensus sequences were built per RNA molecule. Non-functional sequences were removed, as were lower-count sequences one edit away from another. Barcode sub-clusters with fewer than 20% of the maximum read count were removed, based on fitting two negative binomial distributions. TCRdb trimmed the raw reads at Q25, called clones with MiXCR and kept productive beta chains. Under each unique CDR3 protein, matching rows form one entry showing the most common genes and DNA. TCRdb's processing, not the authors', yielded these V and J calls. Counted in this sample were 250,000 to 400,000 distinct CDR3 sequences; 20% to 25% of them appeared once. Jointly, the top ten make up approximately 0.84% of the sample.

Via the germline V gene (reference sequence), CDR1 is PRHDT and CDR2 FYEKMQ. A distance of 14 bases separates the germline ends of V and J, which lose 4 bases and 2 bases respectively. The CDR3 spans 15 residues, from the cysteine through the phenylalanine. Of all the DNA, just the CDR3 is kept, 45 bases in frame from base 1. Libraries of naive CD8 T cells were built from about 20,000 to 1,000,000 sorted cells, with 10%, 30% or 50% of the purified RNA used. On a BD FACSAria II, naive CD8 T cells were FACS-sorted as CD8+CD4-CCR7+CD45RA+ and collected into RLT Plus buffer. Approximately 9 TCR copies' worth of Jurkat RNA were spiked into about 20,000-1,100,000 naive CD8 T cell samples to test detection sensitivity. CD8 T cells were enriched using RosetteSep CD8+ T Cell Enrichment Cocktail and Ficoll-Paque, and the enriched cells then underwent ACK red cell lysis.

The sequenced sample consisted of naive CD8+ T cells from blood, with Jurkat cell RNA spiked in. The cell subset or site label, read with the paper, signifies: FACS-sorted CD8+CD4-CCR7+CD45RA+ naive T cells. Here the chain combines TRBV13 and TRBJ1-1; TRBD1 is possibly the D segment (5 matching bases). This TCR was sampled from a human donor in good health. Some libraries in this study had Jurkat cell RNA spiked in. The CDR3 in this case is CASSWRRGGNTEAFF. Read as DNA, the sequence is TGTGCCAGCAGCTGGCGAAGGGGCGGAAACACTGAAGCTTTCTTT.